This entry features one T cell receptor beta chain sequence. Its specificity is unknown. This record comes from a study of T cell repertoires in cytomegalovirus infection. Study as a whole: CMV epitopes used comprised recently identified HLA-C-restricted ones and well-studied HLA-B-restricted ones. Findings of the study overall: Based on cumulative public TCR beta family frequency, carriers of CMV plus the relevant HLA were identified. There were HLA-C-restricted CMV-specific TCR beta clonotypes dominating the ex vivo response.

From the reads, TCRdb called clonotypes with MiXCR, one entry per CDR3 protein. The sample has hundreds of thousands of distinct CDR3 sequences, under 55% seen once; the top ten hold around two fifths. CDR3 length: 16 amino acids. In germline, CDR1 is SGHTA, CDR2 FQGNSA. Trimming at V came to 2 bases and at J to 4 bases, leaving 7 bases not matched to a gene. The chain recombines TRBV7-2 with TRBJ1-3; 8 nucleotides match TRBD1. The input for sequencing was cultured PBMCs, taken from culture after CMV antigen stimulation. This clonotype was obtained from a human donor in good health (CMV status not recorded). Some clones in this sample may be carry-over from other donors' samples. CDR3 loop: CASSLQGAITGNTIYF. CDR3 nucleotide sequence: TGTGCCAGCAGCTTACAGGGGGCTATTACCGGAAACACCATATATTTT.